Detailed here is one T cell receptor (beta chain). Antigen: not known. The sample is drawn from a study of metastatic and nonmetastatic thyroid tumors. In the study overall: Where malignant and benign thyroid patients were concerned, repertoires were compared across blood and tumor or nodule tissue. Study observations and caveats: Reportedly, malignant thyroid tumors had significantly higher TCR beta diversity than benign nodules, in blood and tumor.

Nobody among the patients had been given any treatment before thyroid surgery. Study processing details: Variation in CDR3 across clinicopathological groups served as the basis for constructing a distant-metastasis classifier in papillary thyroid cancer. TCRdb re-called the PCR reads with MiXCR. Here the V and J calls rest on TCRdb's processing, not on the authors' analysis. The table has about 2,600 clones, approximately 26% seen once. Losses at the gene ends were 0 bases for V and 0 bases for J; bases not matched to a gene: 14. The V gene's germline CDR1 is MNHEY and CDR2 SVGEGT. The CDR3 consists of 20 residues.

This sequence originates from a female donor with papillary thyroid cancer or a benign thyroid nodule (not recorded which). Some clones in this sample may be carry-over from other donors' samples. This chain joins TRBV6-2 or TRBV6-3 and TRBJ1-3; the match to TRBD1 covers 7 bases. The material sequenced was tumor tissue. CDR3 bases: TGTGCCAGCAGTTACTCCTTTGGGACAGCCACAACTGGCTCTGGAAACACCATATATTTT. It encodes CASSYSFGTATTGSGNTIYF.